The present T cell receptor (beta chain) was sequenced within a study of a mutant IDH1 vaccine in newly diagnosed glioma. Background on the study: Treated patients were roughly 62% male, about 38% female, mean age 40.4 years.

The time point is: week 47, end of study. Each dose delivered 300 ug of mutant IDH1 20-mer peptide subcutaneously with imiquimod. The donors had new WHO grade 3 or 4 astrocytomas; these were IDH1-mutant and ATRX-lost. A note on this clone: Its specificity is not known.

Study-wide results and caveats: Pseudoprogression appears to have had no connection to changes in top peripheral T cell clonotypes.

Some clones are missing from TCRdb's copy, which holds only in-frame ones; the method was immunoSEQ multiplex PCR. The table has tens of thousands of clones, about four fifths seen once; the top ten hold roughly 3.2%. The CDR3 totals 16 residues. V gave up 4 bases and J gave up 4 bases; unmatched junction bases: 6. Germline loops: CDR1 SGHKS, CDR2 YYEKEE (reference sequence). V is TRBV5-5 and J is TRBJ1-4; 11 nucleotides align to TRBD1. Here the sequenced sample was PBMCs, taken from a glioma patient whose treatment included an IDH1 peptide vaccine. The sequence was collected from a woman aged 45-59 years with glioma. Written as DNA, the CDR3 is TGTGCCAGCAGCCTGGACAGGGGGCCCAGTAATGAAAAACTGTTTTTT. It is translated as CASSLDRGPSNEKLFF.